Listed below are T cell receptor beta chains from one sample, sequenced in a study of blood T cell repertoires in COVID-19. Repertoires were generated with immunoSEQ multiplex PCR, while TCRdb's copy carries only in-frame clones and drops some. Of 130,000 or so clones in the sample, roughly 86% were seen once. Sequencing input: peripheral blood. The source is a woman in her 70s with COVID-19, enrolled during active disease. Each CDR3 is given with its conserved first and last residue. Fields, in order: J gene, clone size, D gene, V gene, CDR3 DNA, CDR3 protein. D genes are given only for firm matches. Rows may omit the clone size; those that give it use once, few, many or a size class.

j_gene: TRBJ2-2
abundance: NA
d_gene: TRBD1
v_gene: TRBV7-2
CDR3nt: TGTGCCAGCAGCTTAGGACAGGGGTACACCGGGGAGCTGTTTTTT
CDR3aa: CASSLGQGYTGELFF

j_gene: TRBJ2-3
abundance: NA
d_gene: TRBD2
v_gene: TRBV7-9
CDR3nt: TGTGCCAGCAGCTTACTTTGGCGGGCGGGGGGGCAAGATACGCAGTATTTT
CDR3aa: CASSLLWRAGGQDTQYF

j_gene: TRBJ2-3
abundance: NA
d_gene: TRBD2
v_gene: TRBV9
CDR3nt: TGTGCCAGCAGCGTCCGACCGGGAAGCGGGGGGGATCCAGATACGCAGTATTTT
CDR3aa: CASSVRPGSGGDPDTQYF

j_gene: TRBJ1-6
abundance: few
d_gene: NA
v_gene: TRBV7-8
CDR3nt: TGTGCCAGCAGCTCCACCCCGGGTCCCTCCTATTCACCCCTCCACTTT
CDR3aa: CASSSTPGPSYSPLHF

j_gene: TRBJ2-7
abundance: NA
d_gene: NA
v_gene: TRBV28
CDR3nt: TGTGCCAGCAGGTGGAGTGGGGGCGACTACGAGCAGTACTTC
CDR3aa: CASRWSGGDYEQYF

j_gene: TRBJ2-7
abundance: NA
d_gene: TRBD1
v_gene: TRBV18
CDR3nt: TGTGCCAGCTCACCACCGATAGGGGGCTACTACGAGCAGTACTTC
CDR3aa: CASSPPIGGYYEQYF

j_gene: TRBJ2-3
abundance: NA
d_gene: TRBD2
v_gene: TRBV7-2
CDR3nt: TGTGCCAGCAGCACTAGCGGGGGTGACCCAGATACGCAGTATTTT
CDR3aa: CASSTSGGDPDTQYF

j_gene: TRBJ2-2
abundance: NA
d_gene: NA
v_gene: TRBV18
CDR3nt: TGTGCCAGCTCAAAAAAAGTACAGGGAAGAGACACCGGGGAGCTGTTTTTT
CDR3aa: CASSKKVQGRDTGELFF

j_gene: TRBJ2-7
abundance: NA
d_gene: NA
v_gene: TRBV11-2
CDR3nt: TGTGCCAGCAGCTTAGGGCCAAACTCCTACGAGCAGTACTTC
CDR3aa: CASSLGPNSYEQYF

j_gene: TRBJ1-6
abundance: few
d_gene: NA
v_gene: TRBV2
CDR3nt: TGTGCCAGCAGCGGACAGCTTTTAAATTCACCCCTCCACTTT
CDR3aa: CASSGQLLNSPLHF

j_gene: TRBJ2-3
abundance: few
d_gene: TRBD2
v_gene: TRBV28
CDR3nt: TGTGCCAGCAGTTTACATAGCGGGGGGGCAATAGATACGCAGTATTTT
CDR3aa: CASSLHSGGAIDTQYF

j_gene: TRBJ1-1
abundance: NA
d_gene: NA
v_gene: TRBV7-9
CDR3nt: TGTGCCAGCAGCTTGGGCGTCATGAACACTGAAGCTTTCTTT
CDR3aa: CASSLGVMNTEAFF

j_gene: TRBJ1-1
abundance: NA
d_gene: NA
v_gene: TRBV5-6
CDR3nt: TGTGCCAGCAGCTCCCTACCGTCAGGTGACACTGAAGCTTTCTTT
CDR3aa: CASSSLPSGDTEAFF

j_gene: TRBJ2-3
abundance: NA
d_gene: TRBD2
v_gene: TRBV7-2
CDR3nt: TGTGCCAGCAGGGATCCCGGACGGGGGGGCCGGACAGATACGCAGTATTTT
CDR3aa: CASRDPGRGGRTDTQYF